One and the same sample provided the 25 T cell receptor beta chains below, sequenced in a study of T cells in Graves' hyperthyroidism and ophthalmopathy. Amplification of TCR beta CDR3 regions used RNA as the template. Researchers ran a first-round RT-PCR on the TCR CDR3 using the HTBI primer set. TCRdb itself ran the multiplex PCR reads through MiXCR, one entry per CDR3 protein. The table shows roughly 500,000 distinct CDR3 sequences, with approximately 23% occurring only once. Sequenced sample: blood. These receptors all come from a woman between 65 and 79 years old with Graves' ophthalmopathy.

This clonotype was seen many times. The genes are TRBV3-1 and TRBJ2-7; 7 bases are a match to TRBD2. This CDR3 has 11 amino acids. Germline V gives CDR1 LGHDT, CDR2 YNNKEL (reference sequence). The ends lost 4 bases at V and 7 bases at J; junction bases unmatched: 1. The CDR3 region has the DNA TGTGCCAGCAGCCGGGAGGGGGAGCAGTACTTC. Its protein product is CASSREGEQYF.

In this sample, this clonotype turned up a few times. The chain combines TRBV4-2 with TRBJ2-5, with TRBD2 matching 11 bases. V was pared by 4 bases and J by 2 bases, with 3 bases of the junction left unmatched. The CDR3 runs 15 residues. CDR1 is LGHNA and CDR2 is YNFKEQ in the germline V gene. This CDR3 reads CASSPTSGAQETQYF. CDR3 bases: TGTGCCAGCAGCCCGACTAGCGGGGCTCAAGAGACCCAGTACTTC.

The chain employs TRBV5-8 and TRBJ1-2; the D gene is possibly TRBD1 (5 bases). Germline CDR1 SGHTS, CDR2 YDEGEE. The CDR3 has 15 amino acids. The germline V and J ends were trimmed by 4 bases and 2 bases, with 15 bases remaining between them. In DNA, the CDR3 is TGTGCCAGCAGCCTAAGGGACGGAAAAAACTATGGCTACACCTTC. As protein: CASSLRDGKNYGYTF.

J is TRBJ2-4 and V is TRBV3-1; TRBD1 might be the D (6 bases). CDR3 length equals 14 residues. V lost 0 bases and J 7 bases, leaving 10 bases between the germline ends. Per the germline V gene, CDR1 is LGHDT and CDR2 is YNNKEL (reference sequence). The CDR3 loop is CASSQDARGNIQYF. The CDR3 DNA follows: TGTGCCAGCAGCCAAGATGCCAGGGGCAACATTCAGTACTTC.

This clonotype was found a few times. V is TRBV19 and J is TRBJ2-2, with D maybe TRBD2 (6 bases). The V gene's germline CDR1 is LNHDA and CDR2 SQIVND (reference sequence). Between the trimmed V and J ends, which lost 4 bases and 9 bases, there was a span of 21 bases. The CDR3 totals 16 residues. The DNA for the CDR3 is TGTGCCAGTAGTACTTGGGACTGGCTAGTGAGGAGGGAGCTGTTTTTT. As protein: CASSTWDWLVRRELFF.

This clonotype was seen a handful of times. The chain employs TRBV6-1 and TRBJ2-5; 8 bases map to TRBD2. V lost 5 bases and J lost 5; bases outside the gene matches: 13. Germline CDR1 MNHNS, CDR2 SASEGT. The CDR3 is made up of 16 amino acids. The chain's CDR3 is CASSRSKREWGETQYF. CDR3 in DNA: TGTGCCAGCAGTCGTTCCAAGCGGGAGTGGGGGGAGACCCAGTACTTC.

The gene calls are TRBV12-3 or TRBV12-4 and TRBJ2-7, with 9 bases fitting TRBD1. CDR3 length equals 18 residues. V lost 4 bases, J lost 3 bases, and 16 bases stayed unmatched. The CDR3 here is CASSSSGTGTALLYEQYF. For the CDR3, the DNA is TGTGCCAGCAGTTCCTCTGGGACAGGGACAGCCCTCCTCTACGAGCAGTACTTC.

Note on this clonotype: One end of the junction varies from germline; a read error may be responsible. The J gene is TRBJ2-5, the V gene TRBV2; possible D gene TRBD2, 6 bases. The germline gives CDR1 SNHLY, CDR2 FYNNEI. This CDR3 is built from 14 residues. CDR3 nucleotides: TGTGCCAGCAGTGAGAGGAGGGGTGGAGAGGCCCAGTACTTC. Encoded protein: CASSERRGGEAQYF.

The gene calls are TRBV5-1 and TRBJ2-3; unclear D gene. V lost 1 base and J lost 6, with 12 bases in between. The CDR3 runs 14 residues. In germline, CDR1 is SGHRS, CDR2 YFSETQ. CDR3 DNA: TGCGCCAGCAGCTTGAGGGCCGGCCCGGATACGCAGTATTTT. Its protein product is CASSLRAGPDTQYF.

This clonotype was picked up a small number of times. The rearrangement links TRBV27 to TRBJ2-7, with D unresolved. The CDR3 runs to 13 residues. Germline V CDR1 and CDR2: MNHEY, SMNVEV (reference sequence). The V end lost 5 bases, the J end lost 4 bases, and 12 bases lay between the germline ends. CDR3 region: CASSPQKLYEQYF. The CDR3 nucleotides are TGTGCCAGCAGTCCTCAAAAACTATACGAGCAGTACTTC.

This clonotype was seen a handful of times. The chain combines TRBV20-1 with TRBJ1-5; D is ambiguous. The germline CDR1 and CDR2 sequences are DFQATT and SNEGSKA (reference sequence). This CDR3 contains 13 residues. V lost 1 base, J lost 4 bases, and 8 bases lay in between. The chain's CDR3 is CSARVSTNQPQHF. CDR3 coding DNA: TGCAGTGCTAGAGTGTCAACTAATCAGCCCCAGCATTTT.

This clonotype was seen only a few times. The V and J genes are TRBV3-1 and TRBJ2-7, with 14 bases identical to TRBD2. From germline, CDR1 is LGHDT and CDR2 YNNKEL (reference sequence). The CDR3 consists of 16 residues. V was pared by 1 base and J by 7 bases, with 6 bases of the junction left unmatched. CDR3 nucleotides: TGTGCCAGCAGCCAAGCGGGGACTAGCGGGAGTAAAGAGCAGTACTTC. This gives the protein CASSQAGTSGSKEQYF.

On this clonotype itself: This may come from a read error, since a much larger clone is one base off. The chain couples TRBV11-2 to TRBJ2-1, with a tentative D call TRBD2 (5 bases). Germline CDR1 is SGHAT and CDR2 is FQNNGV. This CDR3 is 16 amino acids long. Trimming cost V 6 bases and J 2 bases, with 17 bases left between them. CDR3 DNA: TGTGCCAGCAGTCCTGGACTGAGCAGTACCTACAATGAGCAGTTCTTC. Protein sequence: CASSPGLSSTYNEQFF.

This clonotype was counted a few times. J is TRBJ2-1 and V is TRBV27; D uncertain. CDR3 length: 12 amino acids. The germline V gene encodes CDR1 MNHEY and CDR2 SMNVEV (reference sequence). Trimming shortened V by 4 bases and J by 12 bases, and 13 bases separated the two germline ends. CDR3 sequence (DNA): TGTGCCAGCAGTTCCTGGGATTTGCCGCAGTTCTTC. Protein sequence: CASSSWDLPQFF.

There are a few counts of this clonotype. Germline is not matched at one junction end, which may reflect a read error. The gene calls are TRBV5-5 and TRBJ2-1; possibly TRBD2 for D (6 bases). This CDR3 comprises 15 residues. Germline values: CDR1 SGHKS, CDR2 YYEKEE (reference sequence). CDR3 region: CASSSGVAVNNEQLF. In DNA, the CDR3 is TGTGCCAGCAGCTCCGGGGTAGCGGTTAACAATGAGCAGCTCTTC.

This clonotype was detected only a few times. The chain links TRBV28 to TRBJ2-7; TRBD1 might be the D (5 bases). This CDR3 spans 15 amino acids. Between the trimmed V and J ends, which lost 6 bases and 3 bases, there was a span of 18 bases. Germline assignment: CDR1 MDHEN and CDR2 SYDVKM. This CDR3 is CASRSGQGRVYEQYF. In nucleotides, the CDR3 is TGTGCCAGCAGATCCGGCCAGGGAAGAGTCTACGAGCAGTACTTC.

The chain joins TRBV5-1 to TRBJ2-7; D unclear. The ends were cut back, 0 bases at V and 2 bases at J, with 12 bases in the middle. The CDR3 is 15 residues long. CDR1 and CDR2 from the germline V gene are SGHRS and YFSETQ. The CDR3 DNA is TGCGCCAGCAGCTTGGTAGGCAGCAAGGCCTACGAGCAGTACTTC. As protein: CASSLVGSKAYEQYF.

The J gene is TRBJ2-5, the V gene TRBV18; 7 bases agree with TRBD1. Germline values: CDR1 KGHSH, CDR2 LQKENI. There are 14 residues in the CDR3. The V segment lost 2 bases and the J segment 7 bases; nucleotides outside the gene matches: 7. The CDR3 coding sequence is TGTGCCAGCTCACCAAAGGGAGAGGGGGCGACCCAGTACTTC. Translation: CASSPKGEGATQYF.

Worth noting for this clonotype: Germline is not matched at one junction end, which may reflect a read error. The rearrangement joins TRBV7-9 to TRBJ2-5; D perhaps matches TRBD1 (5 bases). There are 13 residues in the CDR3. Germline CDR1 SEHNR, CDR2 FQNEAQ (reference sequence). The CDR3 loop reads CASNWAGQETEYF. In DNA, the CDR3 is TGTGCCAGCAATTGGGCAGGGCAAGAGACCGAGTACTTC.

The chain uses TRBV11-2 and TRBJ2-1; TRBD1 matches 8 bases. The CDR3 totals 15 residues. Germline loops: CDR1 SGHAT, CDR2 FQNNGV. Trimming removed 5 bases from V and 7 bases from J; junction bases left unmatched: 10. The CDR3 DNA is TGTGCCAGCAGCCGCCCGGGGACAGGAAAAAATGAGCAGTTCTTC. Translating gives CASSRPGTGKNEQFF.

This CDR3 is CASSFSSGGSLGEQFF. The CDR3 coding sequence is TGTGCCAGCAGCTTTAGTAGCGGGGGCTCCCTTGGGGAGCAGTTCTTC. This chain joins TRBV7-2 and TRBJ2-1, with 9 bases that match TRBD2. Germline CDR1 SGHTA, CDR2 FQGNSA. V lost 3 bases and J lost 10; bases outside the gene matches: 13. This CDR3 is built from 16 residues.

A few counts support this clonotype. The chain's CDR3 is CASRRRRGTNEKLFF. DNA of the CDR3: TGTGCCAGCAGGAGAAGACGGGGGACTAATGAAAAACTGTTTTTT. The chain combines TRBV6-1 with TRBJ1-4; TRBD1 might be the D (5 bases). The CDR3 runs 15 residues. The germline V gene encodes CDR1 MNHNS and CDR2 SASEGT. Trimming removed 6 bases at V and 2 bases at J, with 13 bases between.

This clonotype was found a few times. The rearrangement links TRBV20-1 to TRBJ2-1, with 13 bases fitting TRBD2. V gave up 6 bases and J gave up 0 bases; unmatched junction bases: 8. The germline V gene has CDR1 DFQATT and CDR2 SNEGSKA (reference sequence). This CDR3 is 17 amino acids long. The CDR3 here is CSARGLAGLSSYNEQFF. The DNA of the CDR3 is TGCAGTGCCCGGGGACTAGCGGGACTGAGCTCCTACAATGAGCAGTTCTTC.

V and J are TRBV11-2 and TRBJ2-7; TRBD2 agrees at 9 bases. In germline, CDR1 is SGHAT, CDR2 FQNNGV. There are 18 residues in the CDR3. V lost 2 bases and J lost 4; bases outside the gene matches: 15. CDR3 loop: CASSLTVTSGETWYEQYF. As DNA, the CDR3 is TGTGCCAGCAGCTTAACCGTGACTAGCGGCGAGACCTGGTACGAGCAGTACTTC. Full variable domain (rest looked up from reference TRBV11-2 and TRBJ2-7): EAGVAQSPRYKIIEKRQSVAFWCNPISGHATLYWYQQILGQGPKLLIQFQNNGVVDDSQLPKDRFSAERLKGVDSTLKIQPAKLEDSAVYLCASSLTVTSGETWYEQYFGPGTRLTVT.

The chain links TRBV12-3 or TRBV12-4 to TRBJ1-6; maybe TRBD1 (5 bases). CDR3 length: 13 amino acids. Trimming cost V 5 bases and J 8 bases, with 10 bases left between them. CDR3 sequence reads: CASSGGGDSPLHF. The CDR3 DNA reads as TGTGCCAGCAGTGGGGGGGGTGATTCACCCCTCCACTTT.